This TCR beta chain was found in a study of cytomegalovirus exposure and HLA in healthy donors. The CDR3 runs to 14 residues. Germline CDR1 and CDR2: SGHTS and YDEGEE. Trimming at V came to 4 bases and at J to 2 bases, leaving 6 bases not matched to a gene. Study-level results: In terms of immune exposure information, only CMV serostatus was available.

As to this clone: Its antigen is currently unknown.

The PCR contained 60 Vbeta and 13 Jbeta primers. Measured with immunoSEQ multiplex PCR; TCRdb has only the in-frame clones, and not every one. The sample shows around 90,000 clones, about nine tenths of them seen only once. The chain uses TRBV5-8 and TRBJ2-7; TRBD1 agrees at 7 bases. Sequencing was performed on PBMCs. This receptor was taken from a man aged 30 to 39 in good health and CMV-seropositive. The CDR3, as DNA: TGTGCCAGCAGCATACGGGGACAGACCTACGAGCAGTACTTC. Translating it yields CASSIRGQTYEQYF.